Listed below are T cell receptor beta chains from one sample, sequenced in a study of blood T cell repertoires in COVID-19. Sequencing was performed with immunoSEQ multiplex PCR; in TCRdb, only in-frame clones are kept and a portion is missing. This sample has approximately 230,000 clones, with around 88% found just once. The sequenced sample was PBMCs or T cells enriched from blood (not recorded which). The receptors were sampled from a woman aged 45-65 years with acute COVID-19. Each CDR3 is given with its conserved first and last residue. Fields, in order: clone size, D gene, V gene, J gene, CDR3 length, CDR3 protein, CDR3 DNA. D genes are given only for firm matches. Where a row states a size, it is once, few, many or the class of an expanded clone; other rows omit it.

>-|TRBD2|TRBV24-1|TRBJ2-7|15
CATSLSGSIRDEQYF
TGTGCCACCAGCCTTAGCGGGAGCATTCGGGACGAGCAGTACTTC
>-|TRBD2|TRBV11-3|TRBJ2-2|15
CASSLTSGNTGELFF
TGTGCCAGCAGCTTAACTAGCGGGAACACCGGGGAGCTGTTTTTT
>-|-|TRBV5-4|TRBJ2-5|15
CASSFVNTPQETQYF
TGTGCCAGCAGCTTTGTAAACACCCCCCAAGAGACCCAGTACTTC
>-|-|TRBV7-8|TRBJ1-1|14
CASSLGRRDTEAFF
TGTGCCAGCTCCCTGGGGCGACGGGACACTGAAGCTTTCTTT
>-|-|TRBV4-3|TRBJ2-1|14
CASSQGLAEDEQFF
TGCGCCAGCAGCCAGGGACTGGCGGAGGATGAGCAGTTCTTC
>few|TRBD1|TRBV2|TRBJ1-5|14
CASSPGTGNQPQHF
TGTGCCAGCAGCCCCGGGACAGGGAATCAGCCCCAGCATTTT
>-|-|TRBV28|TRBJ1-5|15
CASRVGGALTRPQHF
TGTGCCAGCAGGGTCGGGGGGGCGCTCACCCGGCCCCAGCATTTT
>once|-|TRBV12-2|TRBJ1-1|17
CASRLALRGQGNTEAFF
TGTGCAAGTCGCTTAGCGTTAAGGGGACAGGGGAACACTGAAGCTTTCTTT
>-|TRBD1|TRBV23-1|TRBJ2-1|15
CASSPWDRVTNEQFF
TGCGCCAGCAGTCCTTGGGACAGGGTAACCAATGAGCAGTTCTTC
>-|TRBD1|TRBV6-5|TRBJ1-2|15
CASSPTGGSSYGYTF
TGTGCCAGCAGTCCTACAGGGGGGTCAAGCTATGGCTACACCTTC
>-|TRBD1|TRBV18|TRBJ1-3|16
CASSPFRQGSGNTIYF
TGTGCCAGCTCACCATTCCGACAGGGCTCTGGAAACACCATATATTTT
>-|-|TRBV9|TRBJ2-4|13
CASSVSAKNIQYF
TGTGCCAGCAGCGTTAGTGCCAAAAACATTCAGTACTTC